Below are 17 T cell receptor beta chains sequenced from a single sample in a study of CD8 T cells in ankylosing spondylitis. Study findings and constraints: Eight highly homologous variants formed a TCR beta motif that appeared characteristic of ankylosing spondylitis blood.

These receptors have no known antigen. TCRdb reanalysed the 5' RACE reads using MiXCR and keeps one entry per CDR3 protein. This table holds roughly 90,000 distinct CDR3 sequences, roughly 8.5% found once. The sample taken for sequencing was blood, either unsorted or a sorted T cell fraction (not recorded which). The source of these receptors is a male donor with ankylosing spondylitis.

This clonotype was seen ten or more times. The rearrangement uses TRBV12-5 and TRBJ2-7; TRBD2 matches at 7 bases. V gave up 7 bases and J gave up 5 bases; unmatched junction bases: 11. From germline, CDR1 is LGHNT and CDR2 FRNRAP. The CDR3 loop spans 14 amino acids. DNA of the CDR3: TGTGCTAGTGCCCCGGGATGGGGGGGTGACGAGCAGTACTTC. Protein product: CASAPGWGGDEQYF.

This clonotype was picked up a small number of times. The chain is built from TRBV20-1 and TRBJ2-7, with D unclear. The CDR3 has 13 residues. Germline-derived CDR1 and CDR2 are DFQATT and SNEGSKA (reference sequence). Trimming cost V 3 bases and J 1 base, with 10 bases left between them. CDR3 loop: CSARPKGSYEQYV. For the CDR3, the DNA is TGCAGTGCTAGGCCCAAGGGATCCTACGAGCAGTACGTC.

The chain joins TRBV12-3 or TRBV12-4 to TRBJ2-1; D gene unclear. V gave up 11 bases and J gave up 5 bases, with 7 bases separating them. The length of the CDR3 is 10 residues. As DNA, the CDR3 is TGTGCCGTAACCAACAATGAGCAGTTCTTC. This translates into CAVTNNEQFF.

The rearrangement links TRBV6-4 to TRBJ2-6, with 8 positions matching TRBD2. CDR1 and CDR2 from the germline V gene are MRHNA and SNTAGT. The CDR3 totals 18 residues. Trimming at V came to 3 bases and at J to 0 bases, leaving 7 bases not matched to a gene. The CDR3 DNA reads TGTGCCAGCAGTGATTGGTGGCGGGAGGACTCTGGGGCCAACGTCCTGACTTTC. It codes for CASSDWWREDSGANVLTF.

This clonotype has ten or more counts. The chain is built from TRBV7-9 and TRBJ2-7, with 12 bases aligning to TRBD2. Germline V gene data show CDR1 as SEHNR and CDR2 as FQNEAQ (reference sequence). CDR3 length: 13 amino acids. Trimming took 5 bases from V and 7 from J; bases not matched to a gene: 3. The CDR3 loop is CASSLGLAGEQYF. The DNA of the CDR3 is TGTGCCAGCAGCCTGGGACTAGCGGGTGAGCAGTACTTC.

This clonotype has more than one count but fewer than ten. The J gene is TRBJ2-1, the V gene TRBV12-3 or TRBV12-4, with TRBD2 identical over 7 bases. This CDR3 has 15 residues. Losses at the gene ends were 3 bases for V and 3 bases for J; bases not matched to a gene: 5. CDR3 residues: CASSLGGSLYNEQFF. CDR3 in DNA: TGTGCCAGCAGTTTGGGGGGGAGCCTCTACAATGAGCAGTTCTTC.

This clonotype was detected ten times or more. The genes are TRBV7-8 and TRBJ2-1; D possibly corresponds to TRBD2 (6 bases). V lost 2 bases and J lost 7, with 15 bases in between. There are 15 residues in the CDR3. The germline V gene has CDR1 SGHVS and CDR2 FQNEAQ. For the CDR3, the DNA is TGTGCCAGCAGCTTATTAGTGGGAGGAGAAAATGAGCAGTTCTTC. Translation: CASSLLVGGENEQFF.

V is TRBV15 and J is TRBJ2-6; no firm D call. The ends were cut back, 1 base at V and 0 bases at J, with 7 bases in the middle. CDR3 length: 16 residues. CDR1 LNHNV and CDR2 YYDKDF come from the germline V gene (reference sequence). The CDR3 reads CATSRGSLSGANVLTF. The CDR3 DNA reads TGTGCCACCAGCAGAGGTAGCCTCTCTGGGGCCAACGTCCTGACTTTC. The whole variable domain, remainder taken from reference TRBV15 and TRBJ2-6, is DAMVIQNPRYQVTQFGKPVTLSCSQTLNHNVMYWYQQKSSQAPKLLFHYYDKDFNNEADTPDNFQSRRPNTSFCFLDIRSPGLGDTAMYLCATSRGSLSGANVLTFGAGSRLTVL.

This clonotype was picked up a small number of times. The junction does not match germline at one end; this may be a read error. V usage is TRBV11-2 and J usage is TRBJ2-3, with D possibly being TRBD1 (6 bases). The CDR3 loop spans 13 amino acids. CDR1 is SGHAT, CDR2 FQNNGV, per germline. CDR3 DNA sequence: TGTGCCAGCAGCTTAGTGGTTTGGGGGCCCCAGGATTTT. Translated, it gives CASSLVVWGPQDF.

The CDR3 nucleotides read TGTGCCAGCAGCTTGCTTCTAGTGGGTCCCTACGAGCAGTACGTC. Its protein product is CASSLLLVGPYEQYV. This chain connects TRBV7-9 to TRBJ2-7; no clear D. The V gene lost 3 bases and the J gene lost 2 bases, with 14 bases spanning the gap. CDR1 and CDR2 from the germline V gene are SEHNR and FQNEAQ (reference sequence). The CDR3 runs to 15 residues.

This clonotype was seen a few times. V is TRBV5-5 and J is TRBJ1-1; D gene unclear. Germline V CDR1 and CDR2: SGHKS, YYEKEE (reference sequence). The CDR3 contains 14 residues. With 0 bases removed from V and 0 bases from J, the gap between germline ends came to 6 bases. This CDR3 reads CASSLDTLNTEAFF. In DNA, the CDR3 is TGTGCCAGCAGCTTGGACACTTTGAACACTGAAGCTTTCTTT.

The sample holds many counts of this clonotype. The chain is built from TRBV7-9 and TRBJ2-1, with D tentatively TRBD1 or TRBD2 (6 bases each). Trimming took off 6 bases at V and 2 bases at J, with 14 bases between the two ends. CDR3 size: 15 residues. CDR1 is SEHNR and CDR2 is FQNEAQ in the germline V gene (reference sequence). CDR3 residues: CASRASEGAYNEQFF. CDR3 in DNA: TGTGCCAGCAGGGCTAGCGAGGGGGCCTACAATGAGCAGTTCTTC.

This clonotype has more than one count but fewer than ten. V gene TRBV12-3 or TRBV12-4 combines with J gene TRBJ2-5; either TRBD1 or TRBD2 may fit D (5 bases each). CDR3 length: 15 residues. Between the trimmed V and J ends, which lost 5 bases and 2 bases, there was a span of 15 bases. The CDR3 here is CASSSLRDPQETQYF. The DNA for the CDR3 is TGTGCCAGCAGTAGCCTAAGGGACCCGCAAGAGACCCAGTACTTC.

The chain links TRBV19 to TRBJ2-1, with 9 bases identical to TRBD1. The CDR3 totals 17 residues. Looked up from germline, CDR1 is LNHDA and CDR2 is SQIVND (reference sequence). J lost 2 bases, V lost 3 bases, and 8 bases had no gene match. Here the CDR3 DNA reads TGTGCCAGTAGTATCCCGTGGGGACAGGGTCCCTACAATGAGCAGTTCTTC. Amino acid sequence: CASSIPWGQGPYNEQFF.

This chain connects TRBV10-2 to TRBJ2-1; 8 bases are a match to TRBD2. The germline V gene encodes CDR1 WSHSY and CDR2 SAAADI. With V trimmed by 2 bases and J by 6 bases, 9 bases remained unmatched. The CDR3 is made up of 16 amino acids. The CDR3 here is CASSEGGLVHSNEQFF. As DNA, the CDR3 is TGCGCCAGCAGTGAGGGGGGACTAGTACACTCCAATGAGCAGTTCTTC.

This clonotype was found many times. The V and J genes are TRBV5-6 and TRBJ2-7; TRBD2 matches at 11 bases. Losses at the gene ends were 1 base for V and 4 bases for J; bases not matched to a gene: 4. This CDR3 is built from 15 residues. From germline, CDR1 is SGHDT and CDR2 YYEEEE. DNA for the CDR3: TGTGCCAGCAGCTTGTTAACTAGCGGGAGATACGAGCAGTACTTC. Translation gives CASSLLTSGRYEQYF.

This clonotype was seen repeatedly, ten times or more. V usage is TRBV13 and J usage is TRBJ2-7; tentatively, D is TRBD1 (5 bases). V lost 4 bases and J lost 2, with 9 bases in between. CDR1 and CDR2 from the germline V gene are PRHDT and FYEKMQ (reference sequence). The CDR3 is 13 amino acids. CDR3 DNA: TGTGCCAGCAGCTCCGACAGAGCCTACGAGCAGTACTTC. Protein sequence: CASSSDRAYEQYF.